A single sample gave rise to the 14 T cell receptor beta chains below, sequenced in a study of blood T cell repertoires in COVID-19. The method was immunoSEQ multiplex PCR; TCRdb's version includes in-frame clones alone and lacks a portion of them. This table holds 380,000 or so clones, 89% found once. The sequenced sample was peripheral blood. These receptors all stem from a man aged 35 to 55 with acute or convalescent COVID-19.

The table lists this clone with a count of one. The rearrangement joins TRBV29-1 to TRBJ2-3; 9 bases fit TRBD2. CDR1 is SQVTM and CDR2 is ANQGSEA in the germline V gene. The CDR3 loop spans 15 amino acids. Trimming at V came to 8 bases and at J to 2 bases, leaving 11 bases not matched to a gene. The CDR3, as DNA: TGCAGCATCCGTACGGGACTAGCAACCACAGATACGCAGTATTTT. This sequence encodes CSIRTGLATTDTQYF.

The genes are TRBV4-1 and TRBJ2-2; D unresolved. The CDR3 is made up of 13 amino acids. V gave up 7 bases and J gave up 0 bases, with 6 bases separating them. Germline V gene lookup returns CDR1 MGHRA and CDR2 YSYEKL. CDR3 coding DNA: TGCGCCAGCAATCCCGCGAACACCGGGGAGCTGTTTTTT. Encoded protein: CASNPANTGELFF.

DNA for the CDR3: TGTGCCTGGAGTGCAGGGGACGGTATGGAGACCCAGTACTTC. This gives the protein CAWSAGDGMETQYF. The rearrangement joins TRBV30 to TRBJ2-5, with a possible D match to TRBD1 (6 bases). V lost 1 base, J lost 5 bases, and 14 bases lay in between. The CDR3 is 14 residues long. The germline CDR1 and CDR2 sequences are GTSNPN and SVGIG (reference sequence).

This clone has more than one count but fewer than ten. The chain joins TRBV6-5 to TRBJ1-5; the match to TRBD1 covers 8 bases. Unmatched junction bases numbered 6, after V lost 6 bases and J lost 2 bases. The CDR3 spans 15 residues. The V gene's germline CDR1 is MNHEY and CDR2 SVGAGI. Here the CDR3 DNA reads TGTGCCAGCAGAAAGGACAGGGTTGGCAATCAGCCCCAGCATTTT. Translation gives CASRKDRVGNQPQHF.

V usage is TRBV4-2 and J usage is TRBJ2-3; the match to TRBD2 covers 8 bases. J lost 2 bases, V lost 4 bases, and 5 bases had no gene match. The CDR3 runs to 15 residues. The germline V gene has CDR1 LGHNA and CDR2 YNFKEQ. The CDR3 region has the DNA TGTGCCAGCAGCCTTATTAGCGGGAACACAGATACGCAGTATTTT. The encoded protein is CASSLISGNTDTQYF.

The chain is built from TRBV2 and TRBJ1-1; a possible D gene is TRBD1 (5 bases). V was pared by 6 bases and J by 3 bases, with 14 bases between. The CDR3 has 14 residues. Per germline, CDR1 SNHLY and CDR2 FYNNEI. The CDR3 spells CASRGVRGYTEAFF. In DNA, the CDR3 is TGTGCCAGCAGGGGGGTCCGGGGGTACACTGAAGCTTTCTTT.

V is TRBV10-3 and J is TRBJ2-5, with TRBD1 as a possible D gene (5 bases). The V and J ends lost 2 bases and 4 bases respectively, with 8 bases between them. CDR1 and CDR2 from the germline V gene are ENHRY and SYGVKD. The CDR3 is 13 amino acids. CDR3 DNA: TGTGCCATCAGTGAGCCCAGGGCAGAGACCCAGTACTTC. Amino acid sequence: CAISEPRAETQYF.

CDR3 sequence reads: CASSLAWREGRETQYF. CDR3 nucleotides: TGTGCCAGCAGCTTAGCTTGGCGGGAGGGCCGGGAGACCCAGTACTTC. The chain combines TRBV7-6 with TRBJ2-5; 9 nucleotides line up with TRBD2. V lost 0 bases to trimming and J lost 5 bases; unmatched junction nucleotides: 7. The CDR3 contains 16 residues. Per the germline V gene, CDR1 is SGHVS and CDR2 is FNYEAQ.

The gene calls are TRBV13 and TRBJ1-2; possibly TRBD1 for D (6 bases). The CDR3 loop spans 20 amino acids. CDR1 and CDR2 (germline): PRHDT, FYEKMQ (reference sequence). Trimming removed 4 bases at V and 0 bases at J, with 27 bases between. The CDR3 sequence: CASSSRTARTTTLANYGYTF. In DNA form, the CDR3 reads TGTGCCAGCAGCTCTAGGACAGCTCGAACAACTACCTTAGCTAACTATGGCTACACCTTC. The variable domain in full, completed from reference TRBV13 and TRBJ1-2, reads AAGVIQSPRHLIKEKRETATLKCYPIPRHDTVYWYQQGPGQDPQFLISFYEKMQSDKGSIPDRFSAQQFSDYHSELNMSSLELGDSALYFCASSSRTARTTTLANYGYTFGSGTRLTVV.

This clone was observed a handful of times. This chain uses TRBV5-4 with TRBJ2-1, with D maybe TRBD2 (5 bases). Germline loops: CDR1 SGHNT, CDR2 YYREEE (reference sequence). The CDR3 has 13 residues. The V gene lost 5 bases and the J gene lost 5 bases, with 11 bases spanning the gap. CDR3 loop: CASRLDFNNEQFF. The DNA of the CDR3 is TGTGCCAGCAGACTGGACTTCAACAATGAGCAGTTCTTC.

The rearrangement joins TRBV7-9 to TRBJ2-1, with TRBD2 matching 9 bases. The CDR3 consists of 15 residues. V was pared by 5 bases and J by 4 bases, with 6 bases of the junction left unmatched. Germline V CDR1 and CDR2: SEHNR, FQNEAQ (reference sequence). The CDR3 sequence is CASSPVAGAYNEQFF. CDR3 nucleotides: TGTGCCAGCAGCCCGGTAGCGGGGGCTTACAATGAGCAGTTCTTC.

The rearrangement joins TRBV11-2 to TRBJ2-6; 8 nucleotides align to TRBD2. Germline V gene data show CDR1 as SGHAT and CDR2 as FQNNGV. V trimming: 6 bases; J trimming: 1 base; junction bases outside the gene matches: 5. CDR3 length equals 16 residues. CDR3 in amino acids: CASRLPGGSGANVLTF. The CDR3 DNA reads TGTGCCAGCAGGCTGCCGGGGGGGTCTGGGGCCAACGTCCTGACTTTC.

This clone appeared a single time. As DNA, the CDR3 is TGTGCCAGCAGCTTTGTTGGTGCGGGACTCCAGAGTACGGAGACCCAGTACTTC. As protein: CASSFVGAGLQSTETQYF. V is TRBV11-2 and J is TRBJ2-5, with D possibly TRBD2 on 6 matching bases. Germline CDR1 and CDR2: SGHAT and FQNNGV. Deletions cut 3 bases from V and 5 bases from J, with 25 bases between. This CDR3 has 18 amino acids.

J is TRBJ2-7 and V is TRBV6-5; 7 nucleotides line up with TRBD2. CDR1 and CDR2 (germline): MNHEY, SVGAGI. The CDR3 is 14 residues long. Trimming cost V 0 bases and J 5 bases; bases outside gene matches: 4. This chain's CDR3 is CASSYSRGRNEQYF. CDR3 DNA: TGTGCCAGCAGTTACTCGCGGGGGAGGAACGAGCAGTACTTC.